This TCR beta chain was retrieved from a study of shared clonotypes between healthy human individuals. The CDR3 extends over 16 amino acids. CDR1 and CDR2 (germline): SNHLY, FYNNEI. The V and J ends lost 6 bases and 4 bases, in that order; junction bases with no gene match: 7. A word on this clone: Its target is not known.

CD45RO negativity and positive selection for CCR7 defined naive CD8 cells, a population that excluded terminally differentiated effector memory CD45RA+ cells. Study conclusions and caveats: Clonotype sharing levels among donors were expected to vary with sequencing depth.

Libraries were prepared by immunoSEQ multiplex PCR; TCRdb keeps only in-frame clonotypes and omits some of them. The table has some 2 million clones, approximately 94% seen once. J is TRBJ2-3 and V is TRBV2; TRBD2 agrees at 13 bases. This clonotype was obtained from a man aged 18 to 29 in good health. Sequenced sample: naive CD8+ T cells sorted from blood. CDR3 protein: CASRILAGGPADTQYF. The CDR3 nucleotides read TGTGCCAGCAGGATACTAGCGGGAGGGCCGGCAGATACGCAGTATTTT. Based on the CDR3 plus reference TRBV2 and TRBJ2-3, the full variable domain is EPEVTQTPSHQVTQMGQEVILRCVPISNHLYFYWYRQILGQKVEFLVSFYNNEISEKSEIFDDQFSVERPDGSNFTLKIRSTKLEDSAMYFCASRILAGGPADTQYFGPGTRLTVL.